The next 21 T cell receptor beta chains were all read from a single sample in a study of PD-L1 blockade in urothelial cancer. The time point denotes: pretreatment peripheral blood. Generated by immunoSEQ multiplex PCR, the TCRdb table keeps only in-frame clones and is missing some. The sample consists of 90,000 or so clones, around 90% of them appearing once. This material consisted of PBMCs, taken around atezolizumab (anti-PD-L1) treatment. These TCRs come from an elderly woman with urothelial cancer.

The chain employs TRBV9 and TRBJ2-2; 13 bases fit TRBD2. V lost 0 bases, J lost 4 bases, and 18 bases stayed unmatched. The CDR3 spans 22 residues. Germline assignment: CDR1 SGDLS and CDR2 YYNGEE. DNA of the CDR3: TGTGCCAGCAGCGTAGTTGGGCTAGACAGGACTAGCGGGAGATTTGGCACCGGGGAGCTGTTTTTT. The encoded protein is CASSVVGLDRTSGRFGTGELFF. The full variable domain, completed using reference TRBV9 and TRBJ2-2, is DSGVTQTPKHLITATGQRVTLRCSPRSGDLSVYWYQQSLDQGLQFLIQYYNGEERAKGNILERFSAQQFPDLHSELNLSSLELGDSALYFCASSVVGLDRTSGRFGTGELFFGEGSRLTVL.

CDR3: CASSSDLKGRSQPQHF. CDR3 DNA: TGTGCCAGCAGCTCGGACCTTAAGGGGCGTAGTCAGCCCCAGCATTTT. The genes are TRBV5-6 and TRBJ1-5, with D possibly matching TRBD1 (5 bases). V dropped 3 bases and J dropped 6 bases, with 19 bases sitting between them. Germline V lookup: CDR1 SGHDT, CDR2 YYEEEE. The CDR3 extends over 16 amino acids.

The chain employs TRBV11-2 and TRBJ1-1, with D possibly being TRBD1 (6 bases). Germline lookup yields CDR1 SGHAT and CDR2 FQNNGV. Trimming removed 2 bases from V and 6 bases from J, with 13 bases in between. This CDR3 region has 14 residues. This chain's CDR3 is CASSLRQGRAEAFF. The CDR3 bases are TGTGCCAGCAGCTTAAGGCAGGGGAGAGCTGAAGCTTTCTTT.

V gene TRBV28 combines with J gene TRBJ1-2; D is possibly TRBD1 (5 bases). V lost 5 bases and J lost 8, with 12 bases in between. Germline V gene lookup returns CDR1 MDHEN and CDR2 SYDVKM. CDR3 length: 12 amino acids. The DNA of the CDR3 is TGTGCCAGCAGTGTGAAGGGGCTCGGCTACACCTTC. It yields the protein CASSVKGLGYTF.

The genes are TRBV6-5 and TRBJ2-1; 7 nucleotides match TRBD2. The CDR3 totals 14 residues. The ends lost 4 bases at V and 6 bases at J; junction bases unmatched: 6. Germline loops: CDR1 MNHEY, CDR2 SVGAGI. The CDR3 DNA sequence: TGTGCCAGCAGTTCTCCCCGGGAGGCCAATGAGCAGTTCTTC. This encodes CASSSPREANEQFF.

This chain uses TRBV19 with TRBJ2-1; TRBD2 aligns across 9 bases. The germline gives CDR1 LNHDA, CDR2 SQIVND (reference sequence). Germline trimming cut 3 bases from V and 3 bases from J; bases unmatched to any gene: 0. The CDR3 contains 14 residues. CDR3 loop: CASSISGSYNEQFF. CDR3 coding DNA: TGTGCCAGTAGTATTAGCGGGAGCTACAATGAGCAGTTCTTC.

The rearrangement joins TRBV23-1 to TRBJ2-4, with TRBD2 identical over 9 bases. TRBV23-1 has ORF status, its function being uncertain. CDR3 length equals 18 residues. V lost 4 bases and J lost 3; bases outside the gene matches: 13. CDR3 loop: CASSRGLALLRGKNIQYF. The CDR3 coding sequence is TGCGCCAGCAGTCGGGGACTAGCCCTCCTTCGGGGCAAAAACATTCAGTACTTC.

The chain uses TRBV7-9 and TRBJ1-1, with no clear D. V shed 1 base and J shed 8 bases, with 11 bases lying between them. The CDR3 is 13 residues long. CDR1 is SEHNR and CDR2 is FQNEAQ in the germline V gene (reference sequence). Here the CDR3 reads CASSLEVLAEAFF. The CDR3 DNA is TGTGCCAGCAGCTTAGAAGTACTCGCGGAAGCTTTCTTT.

CDR3 amino acids: CAISGPAGSSYNEQFF. CDR3 nucleotide sequence: TGTGCCATCAGTGGTCCAGCGGGGAGCTCCTACAATGAGCAGTTCTTC. The chain combines TRBV10-3 with TRBJ2-1; 7 nucleotides align to TRBD2. Trimming cost V 4 bases and J 0 bases; bases outside gene matches: 6. CDR3 length: 16 residues. Germline loops: CDR1 ENHRY, CDR2 SYGVKD.

The J gene is TRBJ2-1, the V gene TRBV5-1; weak D call: TRBD2 (6 bases). Germline CDR1 SGHRS, CDR2 YFSETQ. This CDR3 contains 15 residues. The ends were cut back, 4 bases at V and 0 bases at J, with 11 bases in the middle. The CDR3 loop is CASSRDGSSYNEQFF. The CDR3 nucleotides are TGCGCCAGCAGCAGGGACGGGAGCTCCTACAATGAGCAGTTCTTC.

This chain joins TRBV5-1 and TRBJ1-2; D perhaps matches TRBD1 (5 bases). V was clipped by 3 bases and J by 4 bases, with 13 bases between them. This CDR3 is built from 14 residues. Germline lookup yields CDR1 SGHRS and CDR2 YFSETQ. The CDR3: CASSSEGVAYGYTF. CDR3 DNA sequence: TGCGCCAGCAGCTCGGAAGGGGTGGCCTATGGCTACACCTTC.

V is TRBV7-8 and J is TRBJ1-5; the match to TRBD1 covers 11 bases. This CDR3 contains 18 residues. V lost 3 bases to trimming and J lost 6 bases; unmatched junction nucleotides: 13. Germline CDR1 and CDR2: SGHVS and FQNEAQ. CDR3 sequence: CASSFYSGTGGRGQPQHF. The CDR3 region has the DNA TGTGCCAGCAGCTTTTACTCCGGGACAGGGGGAAGGGGTCAGCCCCAGCATTTT.

J is TRBJ2-7 and V is TRBV7-2; 15 bases are shared with TRBD2. J was trimmed by 2 bases and V by 5 bases; bases with no gene match: 7. This CDR3 has 17 residues. CDR1 and CDR2 from the germline V gene are SGHTA and FQGNSA. CDR3 nucleotides: TGTGCCAGCAGCCCGGGACTAGCGGGAGGTTCCACCTACGAGCAGTACTTC. Its translation: CASSPGLAGGSTYEQYF. Using reference TRBV7-2 and TRBJ2-7 for the parts outside the CDR3, the full variable domain is GAGVSQSPSNKVTEKGKDVELRCDPISGHTALYWYRQSLGQGLEFLIYFQGNSAPDKSGLPSDRFSAERTGGSVSTLTIQRTQQEDSAVYLCASSPGLAGGSTYEQYFGPGTRLTVT.

The rearrangement joins TRBV9 to TRBJ1-1, with a weak D call TRBD1 (6 bases). Germline lookup yields CDR1 SGDLS and CDR2 YYNGEE. This CDR3 spans 14 amino acids. Between the trimmed V and J ends, which lost 2 bases and 1 base, there was a span of 9 bases. The chain's CDR3 is CASSVDRENTEAFF. DNA of the CDR3: TGTGCCAGCAGCGTGGACAGAGAGAACACTGAAGCTTTCTTT.

This chain uses TRBV6-5 with TRBJ2-5; 7 bases map to TRBD1. J was trimmed by 3 bases and V by 6 bases; bases with no gene match: 7. This CDR3 comprises 14 residues. The germline gives CDR1 MNHEY, CDR2 SVGAGI. The chain's CDR3 is CASRSDTGEETQYF. DNA of the CDR3: TGTGCCAGCAGATCCGATACAGGGGAAGAGACCCAGTACTTC.

This chain uses TRBV28 with TRBJ2-7; 7 nucleotides match TRBD2. V lost 3 bases to trimming and J lost 11 bases; unmatched junction nucleotides: 13. The CDR3 loop spans 14 amino acids. The germline V gene has CDR1 MDHEN and CDR2 SYDVKM. The CDR3 sequence is CASSFHTGRAEKYF. CDR3 DNA sequence: TGTGCCAGCAGTTTTCATACTGGGAGGGCTGAGAAGTACTTC.

The V and J genes are TRBV28 and TRBJ2-7; no clear D gene. The V gene's germline CDR1 is MDHEN and CDR2 SYDVKM. V lost 5 bases and J 0 bases, leaving 14 bases between the germline ends. There are 15 residues in the CDR3. The CDR3 region is CASSPLTPLSYEQYF. In DNA form, the CDR3 reads TGTGCCAGCAGTCCGCTGACTCCCCTCTCCTACGAGCAGTACTTC.

This clone has only one observation. The rearrangement joins TRBV5-5 to TRBJ2-7; TRBD2 might be the D (6 bases). Germline lookup yields CDR1 SGHKS and CDR2 YYEKEE (reference sequence). V lost 1 base, J lost 7 bases, and 18 bases lay in between. The CDR3 loop spans 15 amino acids. The CDR3 reads CASSLRGQGGGEQYF. The CDR3 DNA sequence: TGTGCCAGCAGCTTGAGGGGCCAGGGAGGCGGAGAGCAGTACTTC.

V gene TRBV5-1 combines with J gene TRBJ1-3, with 7 bases fitting TRBD1. In germline, CDR1 is SGHRS, CDR2 YFSETQ. The CDR3 spans 14 residues. V dropped 4 bases and J dropped 4; count of bases not matched to a gene: 5. CDR3 protein: CASSPGTAGNTIYF. The CDR3, as DNA: TGCGCCAGCAGCCCCGGGACAGCCGGAAACACCATATATTTT.

The chain employs TRBV5-1 and TRBJ2-7, with 10 bases fitting TRBD1. The CDR3 runs to 14 residues. Germline loops: CDR1 SGHRS, CDR2 YFSETQ. The V gene end was trimmed by 3 bases and the J gene end by 6 bases; junction bases not matched to a gene: 6. The CDR3: CASSWGTGAAEQYF. The CDR3 DNA follows: TGCGCCAGCAGCTGGGGGACAGGGGCGGCCGAGCAGTACTTC.

The chain employs TRBV13 and TRBJ1-2; D is possibly TRBD1 (6 bases). From germline, CDR1 is PRHDT and CDR2 FYEKMQ (reference sequence). This CDR3 spans 14 amino acids. The ends were cut back, 2 bases at V and 2 bases at J, with 9 bases in the middle. CDR3 DNA: TGTGCCAGCAGCTTATTACAGGGAAACTATGGCTACACCTTC. Translated: CASSLLQGNYGYTF.